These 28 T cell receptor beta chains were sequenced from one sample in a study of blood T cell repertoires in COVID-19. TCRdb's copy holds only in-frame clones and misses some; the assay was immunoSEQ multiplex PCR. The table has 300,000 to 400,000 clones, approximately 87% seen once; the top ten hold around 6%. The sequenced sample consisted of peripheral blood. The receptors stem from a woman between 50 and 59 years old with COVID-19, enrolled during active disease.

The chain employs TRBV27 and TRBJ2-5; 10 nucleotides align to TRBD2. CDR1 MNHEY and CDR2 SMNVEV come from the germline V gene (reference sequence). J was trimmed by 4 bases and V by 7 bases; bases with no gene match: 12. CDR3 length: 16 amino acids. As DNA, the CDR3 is TGTGCCAGCACTAATATGAGCGGGAGGGTAGGAGAGACCCAGTACTTC. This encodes CASTNMSGRVGETQYF.

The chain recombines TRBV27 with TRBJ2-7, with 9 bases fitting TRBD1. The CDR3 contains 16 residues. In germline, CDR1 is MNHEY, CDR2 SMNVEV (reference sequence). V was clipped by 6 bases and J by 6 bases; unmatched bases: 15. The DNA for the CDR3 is TGTGCCAGCAGAACTAGACCGGGACAGGGCTGGTTCGAGCAGTACTTC. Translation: CASRTRPGQGWFEQYF.

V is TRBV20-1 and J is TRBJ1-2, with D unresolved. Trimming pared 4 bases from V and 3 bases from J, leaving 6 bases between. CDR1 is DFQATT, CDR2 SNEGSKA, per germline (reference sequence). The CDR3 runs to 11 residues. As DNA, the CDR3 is TGCAGTGCTAAAGACTACTATGGCTACACCTTC. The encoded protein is CSAKDYYGYTF.

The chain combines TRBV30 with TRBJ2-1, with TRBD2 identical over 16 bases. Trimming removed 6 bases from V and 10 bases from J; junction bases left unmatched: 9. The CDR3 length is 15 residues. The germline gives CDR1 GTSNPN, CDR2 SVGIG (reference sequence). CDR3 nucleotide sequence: TGTGCCTGCCCCGGGACTAGCGGGAGGGGTCGAGAGCAGTTCTTC. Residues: CACPGTSGRGREQFF.

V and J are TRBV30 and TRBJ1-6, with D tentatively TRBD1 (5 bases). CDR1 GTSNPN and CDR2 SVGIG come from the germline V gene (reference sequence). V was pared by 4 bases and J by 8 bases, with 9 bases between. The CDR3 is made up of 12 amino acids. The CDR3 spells CAWKGGDSPLHF. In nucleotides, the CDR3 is TGTGCCTGGAAGGGAGGGGATTCACCCCTCCACTTT.

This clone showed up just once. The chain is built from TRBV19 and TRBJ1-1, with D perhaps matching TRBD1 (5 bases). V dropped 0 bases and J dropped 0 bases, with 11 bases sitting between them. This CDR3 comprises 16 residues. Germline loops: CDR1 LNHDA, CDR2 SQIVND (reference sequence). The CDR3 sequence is CASSIDHGGMNTEAFF. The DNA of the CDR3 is TGTGCCAGTAGTATAGATCACGGGGGGATGAACACTGAAGCTTTCTTT.

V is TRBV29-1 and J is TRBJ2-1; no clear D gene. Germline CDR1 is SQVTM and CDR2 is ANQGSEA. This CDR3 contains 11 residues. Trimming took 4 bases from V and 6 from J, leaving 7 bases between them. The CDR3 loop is CSVGPSNEQFF. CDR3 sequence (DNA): TGCAGCGTTGGTCCTAGCAATGAGCAGTTCTTC.

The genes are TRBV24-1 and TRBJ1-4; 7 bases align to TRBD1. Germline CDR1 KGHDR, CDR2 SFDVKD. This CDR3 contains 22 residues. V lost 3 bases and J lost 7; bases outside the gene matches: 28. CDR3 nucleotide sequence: TGTGCCACCAGTGATCAACCGGGACAGACCCCTCTCCCCCCGTCGATAGGTGAAAAACTGTTTTTT. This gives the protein CATSDQPGQTPLPPSIGEKLFF.

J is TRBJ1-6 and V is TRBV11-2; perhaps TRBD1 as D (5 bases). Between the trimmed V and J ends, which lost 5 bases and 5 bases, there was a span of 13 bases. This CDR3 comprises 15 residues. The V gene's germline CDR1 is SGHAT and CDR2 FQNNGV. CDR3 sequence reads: CASSLTGGNNSPLHF. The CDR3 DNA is TGTGCCAGCAGCCTCACGGGGGGGAATAATTCACCCCTCCACTTT.

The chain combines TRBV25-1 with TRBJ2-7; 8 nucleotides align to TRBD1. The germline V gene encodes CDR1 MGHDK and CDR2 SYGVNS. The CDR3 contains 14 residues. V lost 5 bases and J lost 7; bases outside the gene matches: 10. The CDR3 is CASSRQGSLWEQYF. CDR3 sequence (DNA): TGTGCCAGCAGTCGACAGGGGTCCCTCTGGGAGCAGTACTTC.

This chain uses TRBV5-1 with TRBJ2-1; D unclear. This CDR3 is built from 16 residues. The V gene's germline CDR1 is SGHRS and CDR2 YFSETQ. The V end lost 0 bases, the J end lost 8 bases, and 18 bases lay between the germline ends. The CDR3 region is CASSLGLDRVLDEQFF. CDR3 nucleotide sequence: TGCGCCAGCAGCTTGGGTCTAGATCGGGTTCTGGATGAGCAGTTCTTC.

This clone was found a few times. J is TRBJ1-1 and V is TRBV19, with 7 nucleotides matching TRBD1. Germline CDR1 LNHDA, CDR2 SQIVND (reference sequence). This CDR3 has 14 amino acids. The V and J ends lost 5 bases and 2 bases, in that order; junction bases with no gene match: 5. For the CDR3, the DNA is TGTGCCAGTAGTCCACAGGGGATTAACACTGAAGCTTTCTTT. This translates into CASSPQGINTEAFF.

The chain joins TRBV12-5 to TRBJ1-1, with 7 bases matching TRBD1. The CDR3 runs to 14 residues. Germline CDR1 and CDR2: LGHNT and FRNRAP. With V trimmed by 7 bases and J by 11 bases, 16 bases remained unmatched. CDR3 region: CASAVDRPYHGAFF. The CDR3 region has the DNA TGTGCTAGTGCTGTGGACAGGCCCTATCACGGGGCTTTCTTT. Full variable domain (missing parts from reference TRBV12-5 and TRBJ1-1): DARVTQTPRHKVTEMGQEVTMRCQPILGHNTVFWYRQTMMQGLELLAYFRNRAPLDDSGMPKDRFSAEMPDATLATLKIQPSEPRDSAVYFCASAVDRPYHGAFFGQGTRLTVV.

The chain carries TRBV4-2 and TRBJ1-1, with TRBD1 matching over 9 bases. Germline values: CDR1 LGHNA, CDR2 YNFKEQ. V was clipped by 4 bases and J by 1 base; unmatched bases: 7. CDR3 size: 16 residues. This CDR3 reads CASSLHRGLRNTEAFF. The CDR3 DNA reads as TGTGCCAGCAGCCTACACAGGGGGCTGAGGAACACTGAAGCTTTCTTT.

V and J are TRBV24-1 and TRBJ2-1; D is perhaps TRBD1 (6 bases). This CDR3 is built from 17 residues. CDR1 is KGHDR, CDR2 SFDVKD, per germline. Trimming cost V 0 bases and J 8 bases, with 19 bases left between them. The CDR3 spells CATSDLSSQGPIDEQFF. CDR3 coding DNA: TGTGCCACCAGTGATTTGAGTTCACAGGGCCCAATAGATGAGCAGTTCTTC.

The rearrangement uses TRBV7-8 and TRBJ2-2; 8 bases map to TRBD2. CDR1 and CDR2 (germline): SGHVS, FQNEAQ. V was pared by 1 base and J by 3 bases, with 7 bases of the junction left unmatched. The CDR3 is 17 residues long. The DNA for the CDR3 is TGTGCCAGCAGCTTAGTCGGGAGGGCCTCGTACACCGGGGAGCTGTTTTTT. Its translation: CASSLVGRASYTGELFF.

CDR3 in amino acids: CASSPRLTTNEKLFF. Written as DNA, the CDR3 is TGTGCCAGCAGCCCCCGACTGACAACTAATGAAAAACTGTTTTTT. This chain links TRBV6-6 with TRBJ1-4; D is unresolved. CDR3 length equals 15 residues. The V end lost 6 bases, the J end lost 0 bases, and 11 bases lay between the germline ends. In germline, CDR1 is MNHNY, CDR2 SVGAGI (reference sequence).

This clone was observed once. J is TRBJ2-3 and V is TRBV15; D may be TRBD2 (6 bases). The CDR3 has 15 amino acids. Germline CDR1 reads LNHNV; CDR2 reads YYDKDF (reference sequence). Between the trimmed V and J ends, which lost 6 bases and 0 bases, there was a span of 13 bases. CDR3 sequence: CATSGGGPSTDTQYF. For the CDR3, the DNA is TGTGCCACCAGTGGAGGAGGGCCTAGCACAGATACGCAGTATTTT. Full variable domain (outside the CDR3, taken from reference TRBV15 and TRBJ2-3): DAMVIQNPRYQVTQFGKPVTLSCSQTLNHNVMYWYQQKSSQAPKLLFHYYDKDFNNEADTPDNFQSRRPNTSFCFLDIRSPGLGDTAMYLCATSGGGPSTDTQYFGPGTRLTVL.

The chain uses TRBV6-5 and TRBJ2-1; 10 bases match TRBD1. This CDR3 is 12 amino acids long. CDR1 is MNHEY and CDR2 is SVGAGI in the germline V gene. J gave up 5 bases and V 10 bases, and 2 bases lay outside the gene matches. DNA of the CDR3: TGTGCCACCGGGACAGGGGACAATGAGCAGTTCTTC. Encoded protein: CATGTGDNEQFF.

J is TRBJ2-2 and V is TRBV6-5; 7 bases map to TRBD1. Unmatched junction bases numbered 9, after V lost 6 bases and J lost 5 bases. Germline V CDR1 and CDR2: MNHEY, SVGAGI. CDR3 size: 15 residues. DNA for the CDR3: TGTGCCAGCAGCCAGGAGACAGGGTTAACCGGGGAGCTGTTTTTT. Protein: CASSQETGLTGELFF.

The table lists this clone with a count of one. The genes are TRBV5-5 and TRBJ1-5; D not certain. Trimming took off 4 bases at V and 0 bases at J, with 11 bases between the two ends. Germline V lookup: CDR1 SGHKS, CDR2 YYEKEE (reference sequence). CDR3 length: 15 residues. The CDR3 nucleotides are TGTGCCAGCAGCACGGGAACCTATAGCAATCAGCCCCAGCATTTT. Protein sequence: CASSTGTYSNQPQHF.

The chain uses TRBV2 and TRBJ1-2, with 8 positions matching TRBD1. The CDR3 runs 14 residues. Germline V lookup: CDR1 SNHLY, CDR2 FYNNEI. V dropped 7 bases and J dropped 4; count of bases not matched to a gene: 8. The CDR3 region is CASKPQGAGYGYTF. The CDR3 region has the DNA TGTGCCAGCAAGCCCCAGGGGGCCGGCTATGGCTACACCTTC. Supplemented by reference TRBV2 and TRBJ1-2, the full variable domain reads EPEVTQTPSHQVTQMGQEVILRCVPISNHLYFYWYRQILGQKVEFLVSFYNNEISEKSEIFDDQFSVERPDGSNFTLKIRSTKLEDSAMYFCASKPQGAGYGYTFGSGTRLTVV.

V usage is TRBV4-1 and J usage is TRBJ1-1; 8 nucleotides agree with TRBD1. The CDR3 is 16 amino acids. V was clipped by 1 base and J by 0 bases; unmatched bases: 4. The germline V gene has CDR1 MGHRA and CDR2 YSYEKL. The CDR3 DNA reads TGCGCCAGCAGCCAAGGAGGGACAGGATTGAACACTGAAGCTTTCTTT. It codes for CASSQGGTGLNTEAFF.

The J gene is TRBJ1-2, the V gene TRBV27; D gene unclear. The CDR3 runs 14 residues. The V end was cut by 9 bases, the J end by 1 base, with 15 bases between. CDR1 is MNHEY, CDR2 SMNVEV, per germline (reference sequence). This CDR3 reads CASLSLRGNYGYTF. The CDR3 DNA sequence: TGTGCCAGTCTGTCTCTCCGGGGTAACTATGGCTACACCTTC.

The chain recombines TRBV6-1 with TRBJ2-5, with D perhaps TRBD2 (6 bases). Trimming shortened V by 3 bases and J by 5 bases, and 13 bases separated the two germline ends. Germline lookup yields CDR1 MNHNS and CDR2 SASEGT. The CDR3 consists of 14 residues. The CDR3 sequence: CASSDGSLVETQYF. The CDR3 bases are TGTGCCAGCAGTGACGGGAGTTTAGTCGAGACCCAGTACTTC.

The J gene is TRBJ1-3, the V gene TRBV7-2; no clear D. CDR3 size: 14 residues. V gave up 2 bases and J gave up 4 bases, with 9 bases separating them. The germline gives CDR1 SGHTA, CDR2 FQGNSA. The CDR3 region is CASSLQAGGNTIYF. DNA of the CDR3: TGTGCCAGCAGCTTACAGGCGGGGGGAAACACCATATATTTT. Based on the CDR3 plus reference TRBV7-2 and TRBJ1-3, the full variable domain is GAGVSQSPSNKVTEKGKDVELRCDPISGHTALYWYRQSLGQGLEFLIYFQGNSAPDKSGLPSDRFSAERTGGSVSTLTIQRTQQEDSAVYLCASSLQAGGNTIYFGEGSWLTVV.

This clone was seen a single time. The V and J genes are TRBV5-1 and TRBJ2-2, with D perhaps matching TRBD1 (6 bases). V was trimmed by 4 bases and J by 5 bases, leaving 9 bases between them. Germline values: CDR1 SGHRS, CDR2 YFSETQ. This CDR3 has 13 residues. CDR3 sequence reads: CASSPRGTGELFF. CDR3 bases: TGCGCCAGCAGCCCCAGGGGAACCGGGGAGCTGTTTTTT.

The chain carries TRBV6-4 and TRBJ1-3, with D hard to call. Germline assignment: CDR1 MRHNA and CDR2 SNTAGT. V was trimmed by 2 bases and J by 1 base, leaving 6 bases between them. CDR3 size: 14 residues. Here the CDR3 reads CASSDPPSGNTIYF. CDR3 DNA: TGTGCCAGCAGTGACCCCCCGTCTGGAAACACCATATATTTT.